The following is a TCR beta chain sequence with its context. Its antigen remains undetermined. No per-base quality is available; no much larger clone lies one base away. This sample was included in a study of somatic mutations in cytotoxic T cells in rheumatoid arthritis (dated by TCRdb to the late 2010s). Regarding the research as a whole: Patient peripheral blood (about 29 ml EDTA) was drawn right after diagnosis and before any treatment started. Some V beta antibody-stained T-cell populations were flow-sorted on a FACSAria II or Sony SH800 at nearly 100% purity, and sorted V beta1+ cells also underwent TCRB sequencing. The study asked whether expanded CD8+ T-cell clones in newly diagnosed, untreated rheumatoid arthritis carry somatic mutations, and used TCRB deep sequencing to characterize clonality. A total of about 67 rheumatoid arthritis patients and 15 to 25 healthy controls underwent TCRB deep sequencing. Median age was essentially the same in the patient group and the control group. General study outcomes and caveats: The expanded CD8+ clones had unknown antigen targets, and not appearing in virus-specific databases did not rule out that they were virus-specific. Rheumatoid arthritis patients and age-matched healthy controls did not significantly differ in CD8+ T-cell clonality. The slight TRBV07 underrepresentation in patients was not adjusted for multiple comparisons. CD8+ clonality increased with age in patients (Spearman r of about 0.5) but not in healthy controls. The largest CD8+ clone made up more than 20% of CD8+ cells in about an eighth of the 65 patients, and blood and synovial fluid shared several identical CD8+ TCRB sequences.

CD4+ and CD8+ cells were isolated by positive magnetic bead selection on an AutoMACS, and purity was checked by flow cytometry. After a first flow cytometry screen using a TCR V beta antibody panel, clonal expansions were characterized through TCRB deep sequencing of sorted CD8+ fractions. Peripheral blood mononuclear cells were obtained using density gradient separation with Ficoll-Paque PLUS. Nucleospin Tissue or Tissue XS kits were used to extract DNA from CD4-enriched, CD8-enriched or PBMC samples, and a Qubit 2.0 fluorometer was used for quantification. Sequencing of TCRB CDR3 was done on genomic DNA with the immunoSEQ assay. The authors' pipeline ran thus. Patient CD8+ clones larger than 1% were compared against published virus-specific TCRB sequences, and only a few matched. Only productive TCRB rearrangements were included in the analyses. Clonality was calculated as a Shannon entropy-based productive clonality index, and a clone was defined by a unique TCRB CDR3 sequence. Repertoire overlap for a pair of samples was computed from each clone's template counts relative to total templates per sample. V-gene usage from TCRB sequencing and V-gene usage measured by flow cytometry were correlated (Spearman r of approximately 0.59). Drawn from immuneACCESS, this table holds only the in-frame rearrangements with V and J called that TCRdb kept. Clones are partly lost; checked studies trace under half to an unresolved V gene and leave the rest unexplained. D and trimming come from the DNA, and the V and J calls and clone size come from that table. A total of around 16,000 clones appear in this sample, around 77% of them only once. Of the sample, about 10% is held by the ten largest clones.

Trimmed from V: 5 bases; trimmed from J: 7 bases; junction bases lacking a gene match: 6. Including cysteine and phenylalanine, the CDR3 has 14 amino acids. Solely the CDR3 DNA is kept, with 42 bases framed from the first base. CDR1 and CDR2 were assigned from the germline V gene as KGHSY and FQNENV. The chain couples TRBV16 to TRBJ1-2; the junction holds 11 bases that match TRBD1. This TCR came from an adult with rheumatoid arthritis. The material sequenced was CD8+ T cells sorted from blood. The CDR3 loop reads CASSDPDRGPGYTF. The DNA is as follows: TGTGCCAGCAGCGACCCGGACAGGGGGCCTGGCTACACCTTC. This CDR3, with the reference TRBV16 and TRBJ1-2 proteins standing in past its ends, gives the full variable domain GEEVAQTPKHLVRGEGQKAKLYCAPIKGHSYVFWYQQVLKNEFKFLISFQNENVFDETGMPKERFSAKCLPNSPCSLEIQATKLEDSAVYFCASSDPDRGPGYTFGSGTRLTVV.